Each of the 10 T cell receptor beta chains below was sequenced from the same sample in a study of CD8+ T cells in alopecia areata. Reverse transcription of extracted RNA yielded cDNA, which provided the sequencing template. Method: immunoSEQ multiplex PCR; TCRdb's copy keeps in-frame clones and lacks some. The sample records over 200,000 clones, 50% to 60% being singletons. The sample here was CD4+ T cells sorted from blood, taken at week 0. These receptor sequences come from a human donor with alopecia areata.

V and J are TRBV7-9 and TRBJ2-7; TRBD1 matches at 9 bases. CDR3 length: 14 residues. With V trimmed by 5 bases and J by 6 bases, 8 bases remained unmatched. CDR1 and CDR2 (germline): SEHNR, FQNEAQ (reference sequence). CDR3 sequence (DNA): TGTGCCAGCAGCCCCCGGGGACAGGGTATCGAGCAGTACTTC. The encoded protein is CASSPRGQGIEQYF.

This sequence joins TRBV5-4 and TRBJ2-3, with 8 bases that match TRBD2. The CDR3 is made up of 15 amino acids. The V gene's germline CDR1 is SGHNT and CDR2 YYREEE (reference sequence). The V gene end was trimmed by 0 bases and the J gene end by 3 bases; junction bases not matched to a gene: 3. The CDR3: CASSLASSGTDTQYF. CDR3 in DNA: TGTGCCAGCAGCTTGGCCTCTAGCGGGACAGATACGCAGTATTTT.

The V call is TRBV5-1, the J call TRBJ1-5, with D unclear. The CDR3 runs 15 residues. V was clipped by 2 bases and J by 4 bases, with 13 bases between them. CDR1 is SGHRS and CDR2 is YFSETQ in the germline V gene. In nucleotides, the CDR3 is TGCGCCAGCAGCTTTTCTCCGGGTCAGAATCAGCCCCAGCATTTT. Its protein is CASSFSPGQNQPQHF.

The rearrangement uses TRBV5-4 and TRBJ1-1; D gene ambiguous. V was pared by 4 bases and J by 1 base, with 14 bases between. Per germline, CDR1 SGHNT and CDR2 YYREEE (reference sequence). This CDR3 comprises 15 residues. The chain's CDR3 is CASSGSGQTNTEAFF. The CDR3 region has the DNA TGTGCCAGCAGCGGGAGTGGGCAGACGAACACTGAAGCTTTCTTT.

Written as DNA, the CDR3 is TGCGCCAGCAGCCACCCTGAAGGGGCACCCAACTATGGCTACACCTTC. It codes for CASSHPEGAPNYGYTF. The genes are TRBV4-1 and TRBJ1-2; D perhaps matches TRBD1 (5 bases). CDR1 is MGHRA, CDR2 YSYEKL, per germline. The CDR3 spans 16 residues. Trimming removed 3 bases from V and 2 bases from J, with 16 bases in between.

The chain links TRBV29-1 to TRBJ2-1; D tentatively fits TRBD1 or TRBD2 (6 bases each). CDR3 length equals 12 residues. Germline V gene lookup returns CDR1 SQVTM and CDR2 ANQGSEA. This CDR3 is CKWGDTRDEQFF. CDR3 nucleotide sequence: TGCAAATGGGGGGACACAAGGGATGAGCAGTTCTTC.

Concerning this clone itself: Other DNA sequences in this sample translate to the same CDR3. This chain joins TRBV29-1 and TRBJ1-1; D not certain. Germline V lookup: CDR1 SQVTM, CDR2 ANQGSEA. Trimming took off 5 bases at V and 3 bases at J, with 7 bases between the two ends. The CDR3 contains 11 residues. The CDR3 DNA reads TGCAGCGTTAGAGAGGACACTGAAGCTTTCTTT. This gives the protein CSVREDTEAFF.

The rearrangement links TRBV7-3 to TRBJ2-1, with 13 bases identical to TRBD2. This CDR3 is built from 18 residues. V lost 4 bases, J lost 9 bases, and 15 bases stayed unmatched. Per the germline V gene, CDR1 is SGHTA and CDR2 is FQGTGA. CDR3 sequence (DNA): TGTGCCAGCAGCTCGCCCGGCACCCCGGGACTAGCGGGAAGTGAGCAGTTCTTC. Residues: CASSSPGTPGLAGSEQFF.

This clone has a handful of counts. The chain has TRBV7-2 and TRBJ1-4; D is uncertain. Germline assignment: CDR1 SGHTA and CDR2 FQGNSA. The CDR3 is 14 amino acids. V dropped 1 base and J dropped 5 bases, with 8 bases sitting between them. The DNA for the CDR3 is TGTGCCAGCAGCTTAGATAGAAGAAATGAAAAACTGTTTTTT. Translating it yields CASSLDRRNEKLFF.

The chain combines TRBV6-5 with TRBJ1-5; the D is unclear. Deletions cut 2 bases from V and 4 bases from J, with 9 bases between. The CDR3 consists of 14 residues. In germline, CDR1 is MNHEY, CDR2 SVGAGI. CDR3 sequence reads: CASSYTGPNQPQHF. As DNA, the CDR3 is TGTGCCAGCAGTTACACCGGGCCAAATCAGCCCCAGCATTTT.